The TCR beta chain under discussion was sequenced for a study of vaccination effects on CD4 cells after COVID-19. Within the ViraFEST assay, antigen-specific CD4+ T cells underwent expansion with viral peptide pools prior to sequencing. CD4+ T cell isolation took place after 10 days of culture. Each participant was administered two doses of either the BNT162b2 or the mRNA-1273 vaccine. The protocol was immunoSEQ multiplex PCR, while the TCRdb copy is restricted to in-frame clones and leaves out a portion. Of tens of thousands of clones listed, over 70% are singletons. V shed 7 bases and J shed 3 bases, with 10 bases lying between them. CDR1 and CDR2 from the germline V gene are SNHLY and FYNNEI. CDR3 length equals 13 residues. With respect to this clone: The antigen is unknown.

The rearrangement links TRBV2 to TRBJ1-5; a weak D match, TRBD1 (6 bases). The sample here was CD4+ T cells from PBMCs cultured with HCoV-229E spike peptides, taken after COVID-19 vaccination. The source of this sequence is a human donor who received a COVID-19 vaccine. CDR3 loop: CASTGQNNQPQHF. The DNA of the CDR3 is TGTGCCAGCACTGGACAGAACAATCAGCCCCAGCATTTT.